This T cell receptor beta chain was documented in a study of blood T cell repertoires in COVID-19. Study details: Spain, Italy and the United States supplied samples that represented acute and convalescent COVID-19.

Profiling relied on immunoSEQ multiplex PCR, and the TCRdb table lists in-frame clones only, not all of them. There are about 93,000 clones in the sample; roughly 85% occur only once, and about 16% lies in the top ten. In its sample, this clone was seen once. The sample holds other DNA sequences that translate to the same CDR3. The source material was peripheral blood. The source is a human donor in a cohort sampled during active COVID-19.

The DNA for the CDR3 is TGTGCCAGCAGTTACTCGGGACTAGCGGGAGGAGATACGCAGTATTTT. It yields the protein CASSYSGLAGGDTQYF. This sequence joins TRBV6-5 and TRBJ2-3; TRBD2 aligns across 15 bases. Germline CDR1 and CDR2: MNHEY and SVGAGI. V dropped 0 bases and J dropped 5; count of bases not matched to a gene: 0. CDR3 length: 16 residues.